This is a list of T cell receptor beta chains from one sample in a study of blood T cell repertoires in COVID-19. The repertoire was sequenced with immunoSEQ multiplex PCR; TCRdb's copy has only in-frame clones and lacks some. The sample has 100,000 to 150,000 clones, approximately 88% seen once; the top ten hold 10%. Specimen: peripheral blood. Receptors originate from a man aged 50 to 60 with acute or convalescent COVID-19. Both conserved end residues are part of each CDR3.

TRBV12-3/TRBV12-4,TRBJ1-1,CASSFYREAFF
TRBV2,TRBJ1-6,CASSGQNNSPLHF
TRBV11-2,TRBJ2-7,CASIRLAGGRGGEQYF
TRBV7-3,TRBJ2-7,CASSLNPASEQYF
TRBV10-2,TRBJ2-1,CASSESRGGRASSYNEQFF
TRBV2,TRBJ2-5,CASQQDREKTQYF
TRBV5-5,TRBJ2-7,CASSLRHTSYEQYF
TRBV2,TRBJ2-3,CASSGTGVESDTQYF
TRBV6-5,TRBJ2-7,CASSYQTSGAYEQYF
TRBV15,TRBJ1-1,CATSRDSGRGEAFF
TRBV15,TRBJ1-1,CATSTNTGSTEAFF
TRBV27,TRBJ1-2,CASTLSAQGRYGYTF
TRBV5-1,TRBJ1-1,CASSSPGQGITEAFF
TRBV6-5,TRBJ1-4,CASMVVGASNEKLFF
TRBV5-1,TRBJ2-3,CASSGGPSTDTQYF
TRBV5-6,TRBJ1-4,CASSLPGADEKLFF
TRBV3-1/TRBV3-2,TRBJ1-4,CASSQPGEKLFF
TRBV29-1,TRBJ1-1,CSGGQVNTEAFF
TRBV19,TRBJ1-4,CASSIWEEKLFF
TRBV6-5,TRBJ1-6,CASSYSGQTLSPLHF
TRBV5-1,TRBJ1-6,CASSPDRGNSPLHF
TRBV27,TRBJ1-1,CASSFYRGAIEAFF
TRBV29-1,TRBJ2-3,CSVAFLAGGTDTQYF
TRBV27,TRBJ2-6,CASSRDRTNSGANVLTF
TRBV9,TRBJ2-1,CASSVGGLAVYNEQFF
TRBV3-1/TRBV3-2,TRBJ1-4,CASSQRTGFGTNEKLFF
TRBV6-5,TRBJ1-3,CASSRREVSGNTIYF
TRBV5-1,TRBJ1-1,CASSFGGATNTEAFF
TRBV11-2,TRBJ1-1,CASSPGGAPEAFF
TRBV6-6,TRBJ1-2,CASSYGPLYGYTF
TRBV12-3/TRBV12-4,TRBJ1-1,CASTSDKPEAFF
TRBV11-2,TRBJ2-1,CASSYLEIRNEQFF
TRBV15,TRBJ2-1,CATSRDYAGGNEQFF
TRBV10-2,TRBJ2-1,CASSASGTSGFLSSYNEQFF
TRBV2,TRBJ2-5,CASSGTGGGMRYF
TRBV5-1,TRBJ1-2,CASSSDRGVFGYTF
TRBV28,TRBJ2-7,CASSIASGGALNEQYF
TRBV15,TRBJ1-2,CATSMGQGYGYTF
TRBV4-1,TRBJ2-5,CASSQVPGSSGETQYF
TRBV28,TRBJ1-2,CASSLTGTIGYTF
TRBV10-1,TRBJ2-5,CASSESAGQETQYF
TRBV7-6,TRBJ2-1,CASSSLLAGGSYNEQFF
TRBV7-2,TRBJ2-3,CASSQGLAGRRIF
TRBV11-3,TRBJ1-1,CASSLQVNTEAFF
TRBV11-2,TRBJ1-1,CASSPNRNSGTGDTEAFF
TRBV10-3,TRBJ1-1,CAIHDTLLTGSNTEAFF
TRBV4-2,TRBJ1-4,CASSQGPAVATNEKLFF
TRBV4-1,TRBJ1-3,CASRPTGTAGNTIYF
TRBV5-5,TRBJ1-3,CASSLDSSRGNTIYF
TRBV5-1,TRBJ1-4,CASRQNLGQAEKLFF
TRBV14,TRBJ2-5,CASSQGPSGRTIRLQETQYF
TRBV7-9,TRBJ1-4,CASSPRGASEKLFF
TRBV9,TRBJ2-4,CASSARTSPNIQYF
TRBV5-1,TRBJ2-1,CASSLELAGPNEQFF
TRBV6-5,TRBJ2-1,CASTRSGQVFGQFF
TRBV27,TRBJ2-6,CASSSRLSGANVLTF
TRBV24-1,TRBJ1-4,CATRDRDSEKLFF
TRBV19,TRBJ1-2,CASSPRRPDGYTF
TRBV29-1,TRBJ2-1,CSVVGLAVGMGQFF
TRBV5-1,TRBJ1-6,CASSLVAQSGAPLHF